This T cell receptor (beta chain) was recovered during a study of beta chain features in type 1 diabetes. Study background: All samples yielded roughly 100,000,000 examined sorted cells.

Whole-study results and caveats: Among patients, naive, central memory and Treg TCRB repertoires appeared more similar than among healthy donors. In every one of the four CD4+ subsets, TCRB CDR3s were moderately but significantly shorter in Type 1 diabetes patients. Fewer insertions but more deletions were seen at VDJ junctions in type 1 diabetes patients.

Sequenced material consisted of expressed TCRB transcripts (all of the isolated RNA was reverse transcribed). Some clones are missing from TCRdb's copy, which holds only in-frame ones; the method was immunoSEQ multiplex PCR. This sample has about 700,000 clones; over 10% occur once, and the top ten carry approximately 0.02%. CDR3 length: 14 residues. J was trimmed by 4 bases and V by 6 bases; bases with no gene match: 8. Germline V gene data show CDR1 as SQVTM and CDR2 as ANQGSEA. Of note for this clone: Its target is not known.

This sequence joins TRBV29-1 and TRBJ2-5; 10 bases fit TRBD1. Sequenced sample: naive CD4+ T cells from blood. The receptor was derived from a man between 18 and 35 years old with type 1 diabetes. CDR3 sequence: CSVTDRGRGETQYF. As DNA, the CDR3 is TGCAGCGTAACGGACAGGGGGAGGGGAGAGACCCAGTACTTC.